The 24 T cell receptor beta chains below were found in one sample sequenced in a study of CXCR3-negative and CXCR3-positive naive CD8 T cells. Study-level results: TRB CDR3 hydrophobicity was greater in CXCR3-positive naive cells than in CXCR3-negative naive cells.

Their antigen targets remain unknown. The study made its TRB cDNA libraries by 5' RACE, adding UMI labels. TCRdb reanalyzed the 5' RACE reads and collapses them to one entry per CDR3 protein, without DNA. The sample holds roughly 110,000 distinct CDR3 sequences. Sequencing was carried out using naive CXCR3+ CD8+ T cells from blood. Stated subset: CD45RO-CCR7+CD27+CD95- naive CD8+ T cells expressing CXCR3 (TNR3+). The source is a human donor in good health. Some clones in this sample may be carry-over from other donors' samples.

The chain's CDR3 is CASSDGGGDAYEQYF. The chain joins TRBV12-3 or TRBV12-4 to TRBJ2-7; TCRdb picks TRBD1, but there is no DNA to check that call. This CDR3 comprises 15 residues.

The chain couples TRBV20-1 to TRBJ2-3; without DNA, the TCRdb call of TRBD2 cannot be checked. Germline V gene data show CDR1 as DFQATT and CDR2 as SNEGSKA (reference sequence). This CDR3 has 16 amino acids. CDR3 region: CSARDPRGGPTDTQYF.

The J gene is TRBJ1-4, the V gene TRBV9. The germline gives CDR1 SGDLS, CDR2 YYNGEE. The CDR3 consists of 15 residues. The CDR3 spells CASSVDDRGNEKLFF. The full variable domain, rest sourced from reference TRBV9 and TRBJ1-4, is DSGVTQTPKHLITATGQRVTLRCSPRSGDLSVYWYQQSLDQGLQFLIQYYNGEERAKGNILERFSAQQFPDLHSELNLSSLELGDSALYFCASSVDDRGNEKLFFGSGTQLSVL.

V usage is TRBV29-1 and J usage is TRBJ1-1; with no DNA, the TCRdb D assignment of TRBD1 cannot be verified. CDR3 length: 13 residues. Germline V CDR1 and CDR2: SQVTM, ANQGSEA. CDR3 residues: CSATGQGNTEAFF.

This chain joins TRBV7-9 and TRBJ2-3. Germline CDR1 is SEHNR and CDR2 is FQNEAQ (reference sequence). The CDR3 has 13 residues. The CDR3 is CASSFPSTDTQYF. Full variable domain (missing parts from reference TRBV7-9 and TRBJ2-3): DTGVSQNPRHKITKRGQNVTFRCDPISEHNRLYWYRQTLGQGPEFLTYFQNEAQLEKSRLLSDRFSAERPKGSFSTLEIQRTEQGDSAMYLCASSFPSTDTQYFGPGTRLTVL.

This chain uses TRBV29-1 with TRBJ2-1; TCRdb reports TRBD2, a call that lacks DNA to check it against. The CDR3 is 13 amino acids. Germline V gene lookup returns CDR1 SQVTM and CDR2 ANQGSEA. CDR3 sequence reads: CSATSGIGNEQFF.

The J gene is TRBJ2-1, the V gene TRBV6-6; with no DNA, the TCRdb D assignment of TRBD2 cannot be verified. Looked up from germline, CDR1 is MNHNY and CDR2 is SVGAGI (reference sequence). CDR3 length: 15 residues. The CDR3 sequence: CASSLGLAPYNEQFF.

V gene TRBV15 combines with J gene TRBJ2-2. The length of the CDR3 is 13 residues. Germline V CDR1 and CDR2: LNHNV, YYDKDF (reference sequence). CDR3 loop: CATEEGDTGELFF. Supplemented by reference TRBV15 and TRBJ2-2, the full variable domain reads DAMVIQNPRYQVTQFGKPVTLSCSQTLNHNVMYWYQQKSSQAPKLLFHYYDKDFNNEADTPDNFQSRRPNTSFCFLDIRSPGLGDTAMYLCATEEGDTGELFFGEGSRLTVL.

The CDR3 loop reads CASTPGLASYNEQFF. The chain is built from TRBV12-3 or TRBV12-4 and TRBJ2-1; there is no DNA to check the TCRdb D call of TRBD2. This CDR3 contains 15 residues.

The chain recombines TRBV28 with TRBJ2-7. This CDR3 region has 13 residues. The germline V gene encodes CDR1 MDHEN and CDR2 SYDVKM. CDR3 sequence reads: CASNLFETYEQYF.

The chain couples TRBV12-3 or TRBV12-4 to TRBJ1-2; TCRdb designates TRBD1, a call that cannot be tested without DNA. CDR3 length equals 16 residues. The CDR3 is CASWGPETPTNYGYTF.

The gene calls are TRBV11-2 and TRBJ2-2; TCRdb names TRBD2, which stays unverified in the absence of DNA. The CDR3 runs 14 residues. Germline V gene sequence: CDR1 SGHAT, CDR2 FQNNGV. The CDR3 sequence: CASSLLVLTGELFF.

V and J are TRBV29-1 and TRBJ1-5. The CDR3 consists of 14 residues. The V gene's germline CDR1 is SQVTM and CDR2 ANQGSEA. CDR3 amino acids: CSAMFGLNNQPQHF.

The V gene is TRBV7-6, the J gene TRBJ2-1. The CDR3 runs to 18 residues. Germline CDR1 and CDR2: SGHVS and FNYEAQ. CDR3 sequence: CASSLDDQPRQLYNEQFF.

This rearrangement joins TRBV28 to TRBJ1-5. The CDR3 is 15 amino acids. Germline V gene data show CDR1 as MDHEN and CDR2 as SYDVKM. The CDR3 loop reads CASTARWVPNQPQHF.

The chain carries TRBV5-1 and TRBJ1-2; TCRdb's assignment of TRBD1 cannot be checked, as there is no DNA. Per the germline V gene, CDR1 is SGHRS and CDR2 is YFSETQ. This CDR3 has 12 amino acids. The chain's CDR3 is CASSATGGGYTF.

This chain connects TRBV6-6 to TRBJ1-6; TCRdb outputs TRBD1, but without DNA this stays unchecked. The CDR3 loop spans 14 amino acids. Germline assignment: CDR1 MNHNY and CDR2 SVGAGI (reference sequence). The chain's CDR3 is CASSYVQGDSPLHF.

V usage is TRBV10-3 and J usage is TRBJ2-7; the D call from TCRdb, TRBD1, cannot be confirmed without DNA. The CDR3 has 16 residues. Per the germline V gene, CDR1 is ENHRY and CDR2 is SYGVKD. CDR3 loop: CAISELWEGAGYEQYF.

The chain is built from TRBV12-3 or TRBV12-4 and TRBJ2-7; the TCRdb call, TRBD1, lacks DNA for checking. CDR3 length: 14 residues. The CDR3 sequence is CASSDRGRAYEQYF.

The chain recombines TRBV6-5 with TRBJ2-1; TCRdb's assignment of TRBD1 cannot be checked, as there is no DNA. Germline V gene sequence: CDR1 MNHEY, CDR2 SVGAGI. The CDR3 loop spans 15 amino acids. CDR3: CASSYIGTGVDEQFF.

This sequence joins TRBV9 and TRBJ2-5; lacking DNA, the TRBD1 call made by TCRdb goes unchecked. Germline values: CDR1 SGDLS, CDR2 YYNGEE. The CDR3 extends over 14 amino acids. The CDR3: CASSVGQGQETQYF.

The chain has TRBV19 and TRBJ2-7; the D call from TCRdb, TRBD2, cannot be confirmed without DNA. Per germline, CDR1 LNHDA and CDR2 SQIVND (reference sequence). The CDR3 is 13 amino acids. CDR3 residues: CASSMASDYEQYF.

The V and J genes are TRBV30 and TRBJ2-2; the TRBD1 assignment by TCRdb is unverifiable without DNA. This CDR3 has 14 amino acids. Germline lookup yields CDR1 GTSNPN and CDR2 SVGIG (reference sequence). CDR3 protein: CAWTPGSYTGELFF.

V is TRBV9 and J is TRBJ2-5; TCRdb returns TRBD1, unconfirmable since there is no DNA. This CDR3 has 16 residues. Germline assignment: CDR1 SGDLS and CDR2 YYNGEE. Here the CDR3 reads CASSVGSGLSEETQYF.